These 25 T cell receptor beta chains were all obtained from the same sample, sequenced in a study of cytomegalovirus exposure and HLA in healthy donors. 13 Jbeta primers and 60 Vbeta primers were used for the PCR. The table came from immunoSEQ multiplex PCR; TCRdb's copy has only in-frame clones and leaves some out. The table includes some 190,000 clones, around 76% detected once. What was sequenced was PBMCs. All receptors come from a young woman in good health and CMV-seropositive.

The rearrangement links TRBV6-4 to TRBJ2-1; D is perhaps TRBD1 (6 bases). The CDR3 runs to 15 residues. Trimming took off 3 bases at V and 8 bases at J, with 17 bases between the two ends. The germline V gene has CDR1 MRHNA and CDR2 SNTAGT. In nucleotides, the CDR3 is TGTGCCAGCAGTGAGAGATTGGTGGGGGCCTATGAGCAGTTCTTC. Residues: CASSERLVGAYEQFF.

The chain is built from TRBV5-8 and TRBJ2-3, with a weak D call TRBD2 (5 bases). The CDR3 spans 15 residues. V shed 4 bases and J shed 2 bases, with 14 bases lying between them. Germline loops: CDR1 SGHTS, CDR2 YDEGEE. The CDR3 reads CASSQREGPTDTQYF. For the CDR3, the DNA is TGTGCCAGCAGCCAGAGGGAAGGGCCCACAGATACGCAGTATTTT.

Here the CDR3 DNA reads TGTGCCACCCTCCTTCAGTGGGGGGGCAATCAGCCCCAGCATTTT. Translated, it gives CATLLQWGGNQPQHF. The chain has TRBV6-6 and TRBJ1-5, with TRBD1 as a possible D gene (5 bases). Germline CDR1 is MNHNY and CDR2 is SVGAGI (reference sequence). Trimming removed 10 bases from V and 2 bases from J, with 18 bases in between. CDR3 length: 15 residues.

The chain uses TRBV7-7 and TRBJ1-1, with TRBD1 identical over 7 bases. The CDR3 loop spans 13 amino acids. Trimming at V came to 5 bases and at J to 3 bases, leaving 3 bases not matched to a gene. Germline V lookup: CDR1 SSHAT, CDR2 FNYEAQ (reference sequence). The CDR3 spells CASSPDRDTEAFF. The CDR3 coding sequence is TGTGCCAGCAGCCCAGACAGGGACACTGAAGCTTTCTTT.

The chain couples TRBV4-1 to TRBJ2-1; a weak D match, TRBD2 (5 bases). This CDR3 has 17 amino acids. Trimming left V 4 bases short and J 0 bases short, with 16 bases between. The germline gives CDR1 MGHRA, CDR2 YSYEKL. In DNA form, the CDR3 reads TGCGCCAGCAGCCCCCTGGGAACGGGATACTCCTACAATGAGCAGTTCTTC. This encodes CASSPLGTGYSYNEQFF.

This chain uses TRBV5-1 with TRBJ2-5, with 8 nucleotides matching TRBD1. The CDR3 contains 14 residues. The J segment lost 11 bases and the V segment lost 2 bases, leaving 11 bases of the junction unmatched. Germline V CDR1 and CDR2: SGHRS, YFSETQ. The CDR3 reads CASSFDRTGTSQYF. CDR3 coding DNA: TGCGCCAGCAGCTTCGACAGGACAGGGACGAGTCAGTACTTC.

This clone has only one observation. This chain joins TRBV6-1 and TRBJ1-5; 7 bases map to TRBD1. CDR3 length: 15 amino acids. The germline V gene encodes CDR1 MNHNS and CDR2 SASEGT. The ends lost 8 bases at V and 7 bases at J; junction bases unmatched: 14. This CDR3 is CASSDRAISRQPQHF. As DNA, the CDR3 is TGTGCCAGCTCTGACAGGGCCATTTCGAGACAGCCCCAGCATTTT.

The CDR3 here is CASSHAGNEQFF. CDR3 coding DNA: TGTGCCAGCAGCCACGCCGGGAATGAGCAGTTCTTC. The V and J genes are TRBV27 and TRBJ2-1; D gene uncertain. Trimming removed 6 bases at V and 7 bases at J, with 10 bases between. The germline V gene has CDR1 MNHEY and CDR2 SMNVEV (reference sequence). The CDR3 extends over 12 amino acids.

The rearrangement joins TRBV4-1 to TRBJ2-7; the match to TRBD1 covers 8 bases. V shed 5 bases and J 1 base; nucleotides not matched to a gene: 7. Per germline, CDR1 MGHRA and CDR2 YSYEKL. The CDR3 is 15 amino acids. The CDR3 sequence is CASSEGRDRSYEQYF. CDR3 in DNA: TGCGCCAGCAGCGAAGGCCGGGACAGGTCCTACGAGCAGTACTTC.

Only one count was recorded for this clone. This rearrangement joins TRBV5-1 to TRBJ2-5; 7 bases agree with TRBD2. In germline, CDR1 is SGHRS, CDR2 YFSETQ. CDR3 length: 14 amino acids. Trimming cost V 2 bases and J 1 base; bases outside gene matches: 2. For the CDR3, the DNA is TGCGCCAGCAGCTTCGGCGGGGGCCAAGAGACCCAGTACTTC. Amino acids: CASSFGGGQETQYF.

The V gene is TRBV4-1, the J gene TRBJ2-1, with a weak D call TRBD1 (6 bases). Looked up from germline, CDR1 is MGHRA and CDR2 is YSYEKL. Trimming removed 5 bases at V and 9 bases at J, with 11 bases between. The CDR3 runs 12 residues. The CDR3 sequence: CASSAQGTEQFF. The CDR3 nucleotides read TGCGCCAGCAGCGCTCAGGGGACTGAGCAGTTCTTC.

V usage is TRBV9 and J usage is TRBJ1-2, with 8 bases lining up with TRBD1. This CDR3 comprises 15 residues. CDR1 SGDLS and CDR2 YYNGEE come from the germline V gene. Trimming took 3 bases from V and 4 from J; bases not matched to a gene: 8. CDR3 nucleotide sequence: TGTGCCAGCAGCGACTTCAGGGGGCAGGGCTATGGCTACACCTTC. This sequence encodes CASSDFRGQGYGYTF.

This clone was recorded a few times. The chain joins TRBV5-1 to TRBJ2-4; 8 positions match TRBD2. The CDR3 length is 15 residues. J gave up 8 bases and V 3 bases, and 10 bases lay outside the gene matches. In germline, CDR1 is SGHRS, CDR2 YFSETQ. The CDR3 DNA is TGCGCCAGCAGCTCAAATACGGGGGGGCCGGACATTCAGTACTTC. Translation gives CASSSNTGGPDIQYF. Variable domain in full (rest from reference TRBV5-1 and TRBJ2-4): KAGVTQTPRYLIKTRGQQVTLSCSPISGHRSVSWYQQTPGQGLQFLFEYFSETQRNKGNFPGRFSGRQFSNSRSEMNVSTLELGDSALYLCASSSNTGGPDIQYFGAGTRLSVL.

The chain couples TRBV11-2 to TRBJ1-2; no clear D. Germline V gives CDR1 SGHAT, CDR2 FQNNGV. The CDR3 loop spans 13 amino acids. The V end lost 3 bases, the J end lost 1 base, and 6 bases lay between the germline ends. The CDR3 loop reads CASSFADNYGYTF. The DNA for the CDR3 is TGTGCCAGCAGCTTCGCGGATAACTATGGCTACACCTTC.

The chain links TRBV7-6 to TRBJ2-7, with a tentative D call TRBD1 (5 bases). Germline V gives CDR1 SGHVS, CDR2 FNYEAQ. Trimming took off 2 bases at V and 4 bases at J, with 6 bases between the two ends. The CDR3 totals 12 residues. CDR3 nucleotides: TGTGCCAGCAGCTTAACAGGTTACGAGCAGTACTTC. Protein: CASSLTGYEQYF.

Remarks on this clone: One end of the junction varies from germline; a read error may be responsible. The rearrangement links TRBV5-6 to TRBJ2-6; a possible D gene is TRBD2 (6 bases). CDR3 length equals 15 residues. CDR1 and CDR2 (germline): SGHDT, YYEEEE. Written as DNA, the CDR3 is TGTGCCGGGTTAGACGGGAGCTCTGGGGCCAACGGCCTGACTTTC. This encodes CAGLDGSSGANGLTF.

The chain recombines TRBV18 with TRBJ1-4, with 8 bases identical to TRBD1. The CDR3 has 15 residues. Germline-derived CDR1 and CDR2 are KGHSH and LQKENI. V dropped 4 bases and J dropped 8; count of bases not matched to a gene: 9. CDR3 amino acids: CASSLGGTGDEKLFF. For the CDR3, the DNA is TGTGCCAGCTCACTTGGGGGGACAGGAGACGAAAAACTGTTTTTT.

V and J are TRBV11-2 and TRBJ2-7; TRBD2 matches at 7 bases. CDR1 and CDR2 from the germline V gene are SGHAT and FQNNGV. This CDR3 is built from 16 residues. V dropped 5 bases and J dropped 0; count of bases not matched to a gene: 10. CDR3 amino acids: CASSLRRAGSSYEQYF. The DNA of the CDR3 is TGTGCCAGCAGCCTTCGAAGAGCGGGGAGCTCCTACGAGCAGTACTTC.

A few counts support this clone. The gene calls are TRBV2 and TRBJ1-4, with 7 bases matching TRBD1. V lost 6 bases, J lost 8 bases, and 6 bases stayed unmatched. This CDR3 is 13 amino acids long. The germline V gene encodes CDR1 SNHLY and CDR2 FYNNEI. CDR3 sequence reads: CASRRTGSEKLFF. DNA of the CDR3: TGTGCCAGCAGGCGGACAGGTTCGGAAAAACTGTTTTTT. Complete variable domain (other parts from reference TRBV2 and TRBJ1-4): EPEVTQTPSHQVTQMGQEVILRCVPISNHLYFYWYRQILGQKVEFLVSFYNNEISEKSEIFDDQFSVERPDGSNFTLKIRSTKLEDSAMYFCASRRTGSEKLFFGSGTQLSVL.

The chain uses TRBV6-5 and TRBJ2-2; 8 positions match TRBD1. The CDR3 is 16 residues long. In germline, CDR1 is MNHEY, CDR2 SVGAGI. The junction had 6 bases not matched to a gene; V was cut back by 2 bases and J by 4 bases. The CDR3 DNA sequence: TGTGCCAGCAGTTACACCGGGACAGGCGTCACCGGGGAGCTGTTTTTT. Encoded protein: CASSYTGTGVTGELFF.

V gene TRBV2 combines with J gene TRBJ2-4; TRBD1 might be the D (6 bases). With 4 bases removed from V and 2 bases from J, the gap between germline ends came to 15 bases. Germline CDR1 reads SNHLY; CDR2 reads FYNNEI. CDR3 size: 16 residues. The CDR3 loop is CASSGVVGGSKNIQYF. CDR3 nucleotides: TGTGCCAGCAGTGGGGTGGTAGGGGGATCCAAAAACATTCAGTACTTC.

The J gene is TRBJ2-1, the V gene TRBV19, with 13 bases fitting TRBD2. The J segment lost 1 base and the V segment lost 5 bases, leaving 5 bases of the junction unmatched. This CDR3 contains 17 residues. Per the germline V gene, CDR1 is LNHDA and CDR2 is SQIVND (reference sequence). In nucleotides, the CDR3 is TGTGCCAGTAGTGGAGGACTAGCGGGGGAGTCCTACAATGAGCAGTTCTTC. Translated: CASSGGLAGESYNEQFF.

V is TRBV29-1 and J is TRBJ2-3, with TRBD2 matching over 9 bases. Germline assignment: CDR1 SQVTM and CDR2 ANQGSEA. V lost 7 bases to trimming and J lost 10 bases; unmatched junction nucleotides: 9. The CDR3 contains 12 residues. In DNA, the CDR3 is TGCAGCGCTACGGCGGGACTAGCAGCGCAGTATTTT. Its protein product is CSATAGLAAQYF.

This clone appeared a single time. In DNA, the CDR3 is TGTGCCAGCAGGGAGCGGGGTAATGAAAAACTGTTTTTT. Protein sequence: CASRERGNEKLFF. The chain joins TRBV2 to TRBJ1-4; D gene ambiguous. Germline CDR1 is SNHLY and CDR2 is FYNNEI. The CDR3 is 13 residues long. V dropped 6 bases and J dropped 4 bases, with 9 bases sitting between them.

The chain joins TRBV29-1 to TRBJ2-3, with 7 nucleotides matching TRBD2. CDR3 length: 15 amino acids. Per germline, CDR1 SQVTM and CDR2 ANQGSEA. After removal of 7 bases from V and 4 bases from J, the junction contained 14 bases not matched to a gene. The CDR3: CSAAFLGGRADTQYF. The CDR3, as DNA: TGCAGCGCAGCCTTTCTGGGGGGGAGAGCAGATACGCAGTATTTT.